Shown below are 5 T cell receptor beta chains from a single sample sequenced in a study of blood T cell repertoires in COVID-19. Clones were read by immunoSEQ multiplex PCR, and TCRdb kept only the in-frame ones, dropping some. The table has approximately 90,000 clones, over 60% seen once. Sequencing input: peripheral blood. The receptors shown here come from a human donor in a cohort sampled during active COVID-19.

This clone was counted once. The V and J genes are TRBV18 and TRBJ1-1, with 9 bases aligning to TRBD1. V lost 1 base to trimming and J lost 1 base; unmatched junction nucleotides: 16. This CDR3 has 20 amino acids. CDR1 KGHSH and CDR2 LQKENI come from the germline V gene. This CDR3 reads CASSPRPFPGQGKENTEAFF. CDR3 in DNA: TGTGCCAGCTCACCACGACCTTTTCCGGGACAGGGCAAGGAGAACACTGAAGCTTTCTTT.

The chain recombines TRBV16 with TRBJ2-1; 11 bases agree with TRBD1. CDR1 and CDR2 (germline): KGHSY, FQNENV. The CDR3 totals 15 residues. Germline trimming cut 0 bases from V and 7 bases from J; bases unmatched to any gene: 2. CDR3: CASSQSGTGGNEQFF. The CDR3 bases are TGTGCCAGCAGCCAATCCGGGACAGGGGGTAATGAGCAGTTCTTC.

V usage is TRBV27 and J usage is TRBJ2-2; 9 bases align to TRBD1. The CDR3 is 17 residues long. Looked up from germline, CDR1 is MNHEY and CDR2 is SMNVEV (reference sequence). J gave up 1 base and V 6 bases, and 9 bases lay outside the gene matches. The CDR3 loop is CASRKQGAGVNTGELFF. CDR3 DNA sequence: TGTGCCAGCAGGAAACAGGGGGCGGGGGTGAACACCGGGGAGCTGTTTTTT.

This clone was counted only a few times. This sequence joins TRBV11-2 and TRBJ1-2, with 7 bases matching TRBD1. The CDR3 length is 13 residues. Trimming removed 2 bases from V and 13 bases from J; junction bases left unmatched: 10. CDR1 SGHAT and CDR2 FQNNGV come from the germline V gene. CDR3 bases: TGTGCCAGCAGCTTACACTCAGGGGGTGTAGGCACCTTC. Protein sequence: CASSLHSGGVGTF.

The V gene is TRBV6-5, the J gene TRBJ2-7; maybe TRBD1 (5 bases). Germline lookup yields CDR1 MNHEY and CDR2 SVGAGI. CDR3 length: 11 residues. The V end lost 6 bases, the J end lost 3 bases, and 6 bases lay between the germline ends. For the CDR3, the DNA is TGTGCCAGCAGAGACAGCTACGAGCAGTACTTC. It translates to CASRDSYEQYF.